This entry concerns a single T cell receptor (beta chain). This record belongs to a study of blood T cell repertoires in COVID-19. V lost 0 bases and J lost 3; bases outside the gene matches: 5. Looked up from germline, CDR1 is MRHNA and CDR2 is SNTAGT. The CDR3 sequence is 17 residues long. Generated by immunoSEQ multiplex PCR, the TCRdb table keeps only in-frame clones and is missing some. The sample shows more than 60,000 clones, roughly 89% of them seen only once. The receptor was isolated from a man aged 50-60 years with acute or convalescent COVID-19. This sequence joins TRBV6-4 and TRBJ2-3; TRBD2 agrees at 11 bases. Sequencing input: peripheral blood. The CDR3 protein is CASSDSFGLAGTDTQYF. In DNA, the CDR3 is TGTGCCAGCAGTGACTCATTTGGACTAGCGGGTACAGATACGCAGTATTTT.